This T cell receptor beta chain was found in a study of blood T cells in healthy people across ages. The authors drew around 9.4 milliliters of peripheral blood from each donor. Total RNA, at least 5 micrograms per sample, came from PBMCs. Study-level points and caveats: Across samples, TCR beta diversity tracked strongly with naive T cell percentage.

The ends were cut back, 5 bases at V and 5 bases at J, with 12 bases in the middle. This CDR3 region has 13 residues. Germline CDR1 reads SGHTA; CDR2 reads FQGNSA. This clonotype was observed at least ten times. Its matching antigen is unknown. Together with a sample-barcoded 5' primer, a J-beta primer mix was included in a second PCR lasting about 6 to 12 cycles. The yield of each sample was at least 2.5 million CDR3-containing paired-end reads. MiXCR, run by TCRdb on the 5' RACE reads, gives a single entry per CDR3 protein. The table lists roughly 700,000 distinct CDR3 sequences, more than 40% of them singletons.

The V call is TRBV7-2, the J call TRBJ2-5; D unclear. The sequence was obtained from a woman aged 55-69 years in good health. Sequencing was carried out using blood. CDR3 region: CASSVTRRETQYF. The CDR3 DNA reads as TGTGCCAGCAGCGTTACCAGGCGGGAGACCCAGTACTTC.